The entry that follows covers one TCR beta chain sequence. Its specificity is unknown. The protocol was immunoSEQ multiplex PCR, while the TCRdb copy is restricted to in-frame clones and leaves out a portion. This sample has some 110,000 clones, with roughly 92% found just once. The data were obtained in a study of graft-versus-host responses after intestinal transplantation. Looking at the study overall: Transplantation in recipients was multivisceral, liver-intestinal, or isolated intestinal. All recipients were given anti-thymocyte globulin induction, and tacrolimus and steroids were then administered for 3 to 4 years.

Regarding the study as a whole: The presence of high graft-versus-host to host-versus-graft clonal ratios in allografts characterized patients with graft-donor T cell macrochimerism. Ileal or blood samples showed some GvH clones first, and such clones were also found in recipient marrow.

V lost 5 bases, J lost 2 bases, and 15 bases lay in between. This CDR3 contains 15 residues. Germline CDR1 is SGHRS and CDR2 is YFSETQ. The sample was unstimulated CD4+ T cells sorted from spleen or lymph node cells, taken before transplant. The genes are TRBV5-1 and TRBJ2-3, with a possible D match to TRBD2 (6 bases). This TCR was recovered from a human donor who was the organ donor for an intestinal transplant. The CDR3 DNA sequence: TGCGCCAGCAGGTCCGTGATAGCGGCCACAGATACGCAGTATTTT. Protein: CASRSVIAATDTQYF.